The entry below describes one TCR beta chain. Its antigen is not known. Time point meaning: before natalizumab initiation. All PML patients were female, and all patients had earlier interferon beta. Germline V CDR1 and CDR2: SGDLS, YYNGEE. The CDR3 has 16 residues. The V and J ends lost 0 bases and 0 bases respectively, with 12 bases between them. The data derive from a study of multiple sclerosis patients with progressive multifocal leukoencephalopathy. Study-wide findings and caveats: Whether JC virus or general immunocompromise explains the findings remained unclear. Expanded clones at PML onset predated and persisted through natalizumab therapy.

The assay was immunoSEQ multiplex PCR, and TCRdb's table has in-frame clones only and misses some. The table shows approximately 31,000 clones, with over 75% occurring only once. Sample: PBMCs. This rearrangement joins TRBV9 to TRBJ1-1, with unresolved D. The receptor's source is a human donor with multiple sclerosis. The DNA for the CDR3 is TGTGCCAGCAGCGTAGACCCCGGGCCCTTGAACACTGAAGCTTTCTTT. This sequence encodes CASSVDPGPLNTEAFF. Looking up the rest from reference TRBV9 and TRBJ1-1 gives the full variable domain: DSGVTQTPKHLITATGQRVTLRCSPRSGDLSVYWYQQSLDQGLQFLIQYYNGEERAKGNILERFSAQQFPDLHSELNLSSLELGDSALYFCASSVDPGPLNTEAFFGQGTRLTVV.